This is a list of T cell receptor beta chains from one sample in a study of monozygotic twins with cystic fibrosis. Sequencing used immunoSEQ multiplex PCR; TCRdb keeps in-frame clones, though not all of them. Here the sample spans around 27,000 clones, roughly nine tenths being singletons. The sample was blood. Source of these receptors: a girl aged 2 to 9 with cystic fibrosis. Both conserved end residues are part of each CDR3. D genes are given only for firm matches. Clone size is given for some rows only: seen once, a few or many times, or a class if the clone is expanded.

D gene	J gene	V gene	clone size	CDR3 DNA	CDR3 protein
TRBD2	TRBJ2-5	TRBV13	.	TGTGCCAGCAGCCATTCACTAGCGGGGGCAGAGACCCAGTACTTC	CASSHSLAGAETQYF
.	TRBJ2-1	TRBV5-1	.	TGCGCCAGCAGCGCCGCAGGGGGAGGATTGGAGGGTGAGCAGTTCTTC	CASSAAGGGLEGEQFF
.	TRBJ1-6	TRBV5-5	.	TGTGCCAGCAGCTCGAGGGTAGATAATTCACCCCTCCACTTT	CASSSRVDNSPLHF
TRBD2	TRBJ2-7	TRBV18	.	TGTGCCAGCTCACCAAGACTAGCGGGGGGGTACGAGCAGTACTTC	CASSPRLAGGYEQYF
.	TRBJ2-4	TRBV7-8	.	TGTGCCAGCAGCTTAGCGCTCATCGATGAACGGGGGTCAGCCAAAAACATTCAGTACTTC	CASSLALIDERGSAKNIQYF
TRBD2	TRBJ2-1	TRBV9	.	TGTGCCAGCAGCGTAGTTAGTAGCGGGGGAGGTACCTACAATGAGCAGTTCTTC	CASSVVSSGGGTYNEQFF
.	TRBJ2-7	TRBV7-3	.	TGTGCCAGCAGTCAACATACGGTGCCCCCCTACGAGCAGTACTTC	CASSQHTVPPYEQYF
TRBD1	TRBJ1-1	TRBV30	.	TGTGCCTGGAGTGTAGGGTGGACAGGGACGAACACTGAAGCTTTCTTT	CAWSVGWTGTNTEAFF
.	TRBJ2-5	TRBV18	.	TGTGCCAGCTCACCACCGGAAGAGACCCAGTACTTC	CASSPPEETQYF
TRBD2	TRBJ2-2	TRBV9	.	TGTGCCAGCAGCGTAGGATTGCGGGGGGCCGTGGCCGGGGAGCTGTTTTTT	CASSVGLRGAVAGELFF
.	TRBJ2-7	TRBV2	.	TGTGCCAGCAGTCAGGGAAAAGGTTATTACGAGCAGTACTTC	CASSQGKGYYEQYF
TRBD1	TRBJ2-3	TRBV18	once	TGTGCCAGCTCACCCCTAGCCCCGACAGGGGTGAGAGGCACAGATACGCAGTATTTT	CASSPLAPTGVRGTDTQYF